The 11 T cell receptor beta chains in this list originate from one sample, sequenced in a study of T cell repertoires in cytomegalovirus infection (dated by TCRdb to about 2019). TCRdb lists the instrument as Illumina HiSeq 1500. TCRdb reprocessed the public reads (quality trimming at Q25 with fastp, clone calling with MiXCR) and kept in-frame beta chains. Every entry covers one CDR3 protein and lists the most common genes and DNA from its rows. Across this sample there are some 920,000 distinct CDR3 sequences, with roughly 30% seen only once. Together, the top ten hold around 15% of the sample. Their target antigens are unknown. According to the study, the label for this sample's treatment or condition signals: in vitro stimulation with specific CMV peptide epitopes to enrich CMV-specific T cells. Material: cultured CD8+ T cells from PBMCs, obtained from culture after CMV antigen stimulation. These receptors originate from a human donor in good health (CMV status not recorded). Some clones in this sample may be carry-over from other donors' samples.

The chain is built from TRBV7-6 and TRBJ2-1, with D possibly being TRBD2 (6 bases). Between the trimmed V and J ends, which lost 1 base and 5 bases, there was a span of 9 bases. CDR1 and CDR2 from the germline V gene are SGHVS and FNYEAQ. This CDR3 contains 14 residues. The CDR3 here is CASSLGGTNNEQFF. The CDR3 DNA sequence: TGTGCCAGCAGCTTAGGCGGGACCAACAATGAGCAGTTCTTC.

The chain recombines TRBV5-1 with TRBJ2-7; D tentatively reads TRBD1 or TRBD2 (6 bases each). CDR1 SGHRS and CDR2 YFSETQ come from the germline V gene. With 4 bases removed from V and 1 base from J, the gap between germline ends came to 12 bases. The CDR3 consists of 14 residues. CDR3 sequence (DNA): TGCGCCAGCAGCCATGGGGGGCCTTCCTACGAGCAGTACTTC. Translating it yields CASSHGGPSYEQYF.

This clonotype was observed at least ten times. In DNA form, the CDR3 reads TGCAGTGCCCCGGGACAGGGAGGTGGAAACACCATATATTTT. It encodes CSAPGQGGGNTIYF. This chain links TRBV20-1 with TRBJ1-3; 9 bases are a match to TRBD1. With 6 bases clipped from V and 3 bases from J, the junction kept 6 bases outside the gene matches. The CDR3 is made up of 14 amino acids. Germline CDR1 reads DFQATT; CDR2 reads SNEGSKA (reference sequence).

The rearrangement joins TRBV5-4 to TRBJ2-1; D uncertain. From germline, CDR1 is SGHNT and CDR2 YYREEE (reference sequence). V was pared by 1 base and J by 8 bases, with 7 bases between. The CDR3 extends over 12 amino acids. This CDR3 reads CASSLYHYEQFF. The DNA of the CDR3 is TGTGCCAGCAGCTTGTACCATTATGAGCAGTTCTTC. Full variable domain (outside the CDR3, taken from reference TRBV5-4 and TRBJ2-1): ETGVTQSPTHLIKTRGQQVTLRCSSQSGHNTVSWYQQALGQGPQFIFQYYREEENGRGNFPPRFSGLQFPNYSSELNVNALELDDSALYLCASSLYHYEQFFGPGTRLTVL.

This clonotype was found a few times. The V gene is TRBV7-9, the J gene TRBJ2-7, with 11 bases identical to TRBD1. This CDR3 comprises 17 residues. Germline V gene lookup returns CDR1 SEHNR and CDR2 FQNEAQ (reference sequence). With 0 bases clipped from V and 6 bases from J, the junction kept 10 bases outside the gene matches. The DNA for the CDR3 is TGTGCCAGCAGCTTAGCCAGCGGGACAGGGGGTTTTCCCGAGCAGTACGTC. Amino acid sequence: CASSLASGTGGFPEQYV.

This clonotype was picked up many times. This chain connects TRBV12-3 or TRBV12-4 to TRBJ2-1; 9 positions agree with TRBD2. V gave up 3 bases and J gave up 1 base; unmatched junction bases: 4. This CDR3 has 16 residues. This CDR3 reads CASSFGGGASYNEQFF. The DNA of the CDR3 is TGTGCCAGCAGTTTTGGCGGGGGGGCATCCTACAATGAGCAGTTCTTC.

The chain has TRBV6-1 and TRBJ2-4; a possible D gene is TRBD1 (5 bases). Per the germline V gene, CDR1 is MNHNS and CDR2 is SASEGT. Trimming removed 10 bases from V and 0 bases from J, with 10 bases in between. This CDR3 has 13 residues. In nucleotides, the CDR3 is TGTGCCACCAGGGCGCCAGCCAAAAACATTCAGTACTTC. Translating it yields CATRAPAKNIQYF.

The V gene is TRBV5-6, the J gene TRBJ2-3; D might be TRBD1 (5 bases). V was shortened by 2 bases and J by 11 bases, with 9 bases between the two germline ends. Germline assignment: CDR1 SGHDT and CDR2 YYEEEE. The CDR3 extends over 11 amino acids. CDR3 sequence: CASSFRQRQYF. CDR3 sequence (DNA): TGTGCCAGCAGCTTCCGACAGAGGCAGTATTTT.

This clonotype turned up a few times. This chain connects TRBV6-2 or TRBV6-3 to TRBJ2-1; TRBD1 aligns across 10 bases. The trim removed 5 bases at V and 9 bases at J, leaving 7 bases unmatched. The V gene's germline CDR1 is MNHEY and CDR2 SVGEGT. The CDR3 has 14 residues. Here the CDR3 reads CASSGPGQGPEQFF. The CDR3 DNA sequence: TGTGCCAGCAGTGGTCCGGGACAGGGGCCTGAGCAGTTCTTC.

The genes are TRBV2 and TRBJ2-5; TRBD2 agrees at 7 bases. CDR1 and CDR2 from the germline V gene are SNHLY and FYNNEI. With 2 bases clipped from V and 5 bases from J, the junction kept 17 bases outside the gene matches. The CDR3 has 18 residues. The CDR3 region has the DNA TGTGCCAGCAGTGAATTAAACGGCCCCACGGGGGGTTCTGAGACCCAGTACTTC. Amino acids: CASSELNGPTGGSETQYF.

A remark on this clonotype: Since no conserved phenylalanine or tryptophan closes the CDR3, a read error is the likely cause. This chain links TRBV15 with TRBJ2-7, with D tentatively TRBD1 (6 bases). V was shortened by 3 bases and J by 3 bases, with 18 bases between the two germline ends. Germline loops: CDR1 LNHNV, CDR2 YYDKDF (reference sequence). CDR3 size: 16 residues. The CDR3 sequence is CATSSPAGQSLYEQYA. The CDR3 coding sequence is TGTGCCACCAGCAGTCCGGCAGGACAGTCCCTCTACGAGCAGTACGCC.